These 25 T cell receptor beta chains were all obtained from the same sample, sequenced in a study of early T cells in non-severe SARS-CoV-2 infection. One entry per CDR3 protein, called by TCRdb with MiXCR from the 5' RACE reads. This repertoire shows under 90,000 distinct CDR3 sequences, around 13% found once; its top ten account for around 6%. Sequencing was performed on whole blood. The receptor set was obtained from an adult who was a healthcare worker with PCR-confirmed SARS-CoV-2 infection or an uninfected control (not recorded which).

This clonotype was counted only a few times. The chain has TRBV7-2 and TRBJ2-7; D uncertain. Trimming left V 5 bases short and J 4 bases short, with 15 bases between. This CDR3 contains 14 residues. Germline CDR1 and CDR2: SGHTA and FQGNSA. The CDR3 protein is CASSPTDELYEQYF. The DNA for the CDR3 is TGTGCCAGCAGCCCCACAGACGAGTTGTACGAGCAGTACTTC.

CDR3 bases: TGTGCCAGCAGTGCAGGGACAGAGCGCTGGGAGGGCTACACCTTC. Its translation is CASSAGTERWEGYTF. This chain links TRBV28 with TRBJ1-2; 7 nucleotides line up with TRBD1. Per the germline V gene, CDR1 is MDHEN and CDR2 is SYDVKM. The CDR3 extends over 15 amino acids. V lost 5 bases, J lost 8 bases, and 14 bases stayed unmatched.

Ten or more counts support this clonotype. The rearrangement uses TRBV7-8 and TRBJ2-1; D remains ambiguous. CDR3 length: 13 amino acids. Trimming left V 3 bases short and J 12 bases short, with 15 bases between. CDR1 is SGHVS and CDR2 is FQNEAQ in the germline V gene. The CDR3 coding sequence is TGTGCCAGCAGCTTCGTAGGTTCGTCGGGGCAGTTCTTC. Translating gives CASSFVGSSGQFF.

This clonotype came up a few times. The rearrangement joins TRBV12-3 or TRBV12-4 to TRBJ1-1, with a weak D call TRBD1 (6 bases). CDR3 size: 14 residues. V gave up 2 bases and J gave up 5 bases, with 12 bases separating them. This CDR3 is CASSLMGGRTEAFF. CDR3 nucleotide sequence: TGTGCCAGCAGTTTAATGGGGGGCAGGACTGAAGCTTTCTTT.

This clonotype was recorded a few times. The genes are TRBV2 and TRBJ2-5; D not certain. The CDR3 is 13 residues long. V was trimmed by 7 bases and J by 5 bases, leaving 14 bases between them. The germline V gene has CDR1 SNHLY and CDR2 FYNNEI. DNA of the CDR3: TGTGCCAGCAAGAATCAGCTATGGGAGACCCAGTACTTC. Protein: CASKNQLWETQYF.

Only a few counts were recorded for this clonotype. The V gene is TRBV19, the J gene TRBJ2-1, with 10 bases lining up with TRBD2. V lost 5 bases, J lost 1 base, and 5 bases stayed unmatched. From germline, CDR1 is LNHDA and CDR2 SQIVND (reference sequence). The CDR3 has 16 amino acids. CDR3 region: CASSSLAGVSYNEQFF. The CDR3, as DNA: TGTGCCAGTAGTTCGCTAGCGGGAGTATCCTACAATGAGCAGTTCTTC. The full variable domain, in which reference TRBV19 and TRBJ2-1 provide the parts outside the CDR3, is DGGITQSPKYLFRKEGQNVTLSCEQNLNHDAMYWYRQDPGQGLRLIYYSQIVNDFQKGDIAEGYSVSREKKESFPLTVTSAQKNPTAFYLCASSSLAGVSYNEQFFGPGTRLTVL.

The CDR3 protein is CATSKVGTGGRETQYF. In DNA, the CDR3 is TGTGCCACCAGCAAAGTCGGGACAGGGGGCAGAGAGACCCAGTACTTC. The chain recombines TRBV15 with TRBJ2-5; TRBD1 agrees at 12 bases. CDR3 length: 16 amino acids. With V trimmed by 4 bases and J by 4 bases, 7 bases remained unmatched. Germline values: CDR1 LNHNV, CDR2 YYDKDF (reference sequence).

This clonotype has just a few counts. J is TRBJ2-2 and V is TRBV12-5; 10 bases map to TRBD2. V was clipped by 0 bases and J by 1 base; unmatched bases: 23. This CDR3 comprises 24 residues. The germline V gene has CDR1 LGHNT and CDR2 FRNRAP. The CDR3 DNA sequence: TGTGCTAGTGGTTTGGTAGCCAGTAGCGGGGGGCTCCTAACCAACTCCCAGAACACCGGGGAGCTGTTTTTT. Protein product: CASGLVASSGGLLTNSQNTGELFF.

This clonotype appeared many times. This chain joins TRBV12-3 or TRBV12-4 and TRBJ1-5; no definite D call. This CDR3 contains 17 residues. V lost 3 bases and J 2 bases, leaving 17 bases between the germline ends. The CDR3: CASSFRVLGAGNQPQHF. CDR3 coding DNA: TGTGCCAGCAGTTTTCGGGTCCTGGGTGCGGGCAATCAGCCCCAGCATTTT.

This clonotype was detected only a few times. This rearrangement joins TRBV12-3 or TRBV12-4 to TRBJ1-1; 8 bases match TRBD1. This CDR3 is 14 amino acids long. The junction had 3 bases not matched to a gene; V was cut back by 6 bases and J by 0 bases. CDR3 region: CASSLGQVNTEAFF. The CDR3 nucleotides read TGTGCCAGCAGCCTGGGACAGGTGAACACTGAAGCTTTCTTT.

This chain links TRBV4-2 with TRBJ2-3; 13 bases agree with TRBD2. J lost 9 bases, V lost 3 bases, and 12 bases had no gene match. Germline V gene sequence: CDR1 LGHNA, CDR2 YNFKEQ. CDR3 length: 17 residues. CDR3: CASSHATSGGAAGTQYF. The CDR3 coding sequence is TGTGCCAGCAGCCACGCCACTAGCGGGGGGGCGGCTGGAACGCAGTATTTT.

The rearrangement uses TRBV27 and TRBJ1-2; weak D call: TRBD1 (6 bases). Trimming took 0 bases from V and 7 from J, leaving 12 bases between them. Germline V gene data show CDR1 as MNHEY and CDR2 as SMNVEV (reference sequence). CDR3 length: 14 residues. The CDR3, as DNA: TGTGCCAGCAGTTTATCGTGGCAGGGGAGTGGCTACACCTTC. Translated: CASSLSWQGSGYTF.

The rearrangement links TRBV20-1 to TRBJ2-7; tentative D call: TRBD1 (6 bases). Trimming took off 2 bases at V and 2 bases at J, with 10 bases between the two ends. Germline CDR1 reads DFQATT; CDR2 reads SNEGSKA (reference sequence). This CDR3 has 13 amino acids. This CDR3 is CSARTDSPYEQYF. CDR3 coding DNA: TGCAGTGCTAGAACGGACAGTCCCTACGAGCAGTACTTC.

The chain carries TRBV12-3 or TRBV12-4 and TRBJ2-7, with D possibly TRBD1 on 6 matching bases. The CDR3 has 14 amino acids. Trimming stripped 4 bases from V and 6 bases from J, with 16 bases between. CDR3 residues: CASSYRQAPREQYF. In DNA form, the CDR3 reads TGTGCCAGCAGTTACAGACAGGCCCCCCGCGAGCAGTACTTC.

The chain links TRBV7-2 to TRBJ2-3, with 7 bases identical to TRBD2. Germline values: CDR1 SGHTA, CDR2 FQGNSA. The junction had 13 bases not matched to a gene; V was cut back by 6 bases and J by 1 base. The CDR3 contains 17 residues. This CDR3 reads CASSQVGGTTGTDTQYF. The CDR3 DNA sequence: TGTGCCAGCAGTCAAGTGGGAGGGACCACTGGCACAGATACGCAGTATTTT.

V usage is TRBV6-5 and J usage is TRBJ2-3, with 13 bases aligning to TRBD2. Germline CDR1 reads MNHEY; CDR2 reads SVGAGI. Trimming cost V 4 bases and J 4 bases; bases outside gene matches: 5. This CDR3 comprises 16 residues. CDR3 loop: CASSFTTSGRADTQYF. CDR3 bases: TGTGCCAGCAGTTTTACTACTAGCGGGAGGGCAGATACGCAGTATTTT.

The CDR3 reads CASSITENNEQFF. The CDR3 nucleotides read TGTGCCAGCAGCATAACAGAGAACAATGAGCAGTTCTTC. The chain links TRBV7-9 to TRBJ2-1, with D uncertain. Trimming pared 5 bases from V and 5 bases from J, leaving 10 bases between. The CDR3 runs 13 residues. In germline, CDR1 is SEHNR, CDR2 FQNEAQ (reference sequence).

This clonotype has just a few counts. The V and J genes are TRBV11-3 and TRBJ1-1; D is unclear. The V end was cut by 7 bases, the J end by 1 base, with 10 bases between. This CDR3 comprises 13 residues. Germline V gene data show CDR1 as SGHNT and CDR2 as YENEEA. In DNA, the CDR3 is TGTGCCAGCACCGCCGGAGAGAACACTGAAGCTTTCTTT. Protein: CASTAGENTEAFF.

J is TRBJ1-2 and V is TRBV19; the D gene is possibly TRBD1 (5 bases). This CDR3 comprises 15 residues. Trimming removed 2 bases at V and 4 bases at J, with 14 bases between. Germline-derived CDR1 and CDR2 are LNHDA and SQIVND (reference sequence). The CDR3 spells CASSIPTGEGYGYTF. The CDR3 region has the DNA TGTGCCAGTAGTATACCAACAGGCGAAGGCTATGGCTACACCTTC.

The chain has TRBV6-1 and TRBJ2-7, with 7 bases fitting TRBD1. The CDR3 totals 15 residues. In germline, CDR1 is MNHNS, CDR2 SASEGT. The V and J ends lost 2 bases and 1 base, in that order; junction bases with no gene match: 5. CDR3 coding DNA: TGTGCCAGCAGTGAATACAGGGGCCCTTCCTACGAGCAGTACTTC. This translates into CASSEYRGPSYEQYF.

The V and J genes are TRBV5-1 and TRBJ2-7; D possibly corresponds to TRBD1 (5 bases). Between the trimmed V and J ends, which lost 3 bases and 2 bases, there was a span of 6 bases. From germline, CDR1 is SGHRS and CDR2 YFSETQ. This CDR3 contains 12 residues. CDR3 sequence: CASSSTAYEQYF. The CDR3 coding sequence is TGCGCCAGCAGCTCGACAGCCTACGAGCAGTACTTC. The full variable domain, rest sourced from reference TRBV5-1 and TRBJ2-7, is KAGVTQTPRYLIKTRGQQVTLSCSPISGHRSVSWYQQTPGQGLQFLFEYFSETQRNKGNFPGRFSGRQFSNSRSEMNVSTLELGDSALYLCASSSTAYEQYFGPGTRLTVT.

The chain recombines TRBV29-1 with TRBJ2-2; no firm D call. The CDR3 sequence is 12 residues long. V was cut by 2 bases and J by 3 bases, with 4 bases left in between. CDR1 and CDR2 from the germline V gene are SQVTM and ANQGSEA. The CDR3 DNA sequence: TGCAGCGTTGAAAGGGACACCGGGGAGCTGTTTTTT. Protein sequence: CSVERDTGELFF.

The chain joins TRBV13 to TRBJ2-3; TRBD2 matches 13 bases. Germline assignment: CDR1 PRHDT and CDR2 FYEKMQ (reference sequence). The CDR3 is 18 residues long. With 5 bases clipped from V and 3 bases from J, the junction kept 11 bases outside the gene matches. CDR3 sequence: CASSPRQLAGGPTDTQYF. CDR3 coding DNA: TGTGCCAGCAGCCCAAGACAACTAGCGGGGGGGCCAACAGATACGCAGTATTTT.

This chain links TRBV20-1 with TRBJ1-5, with D perhaps TRBD1 (6 bases). This CDR3 has 12 residues. Germline V gene lookup returns CDR1 DFQATT and CDR2 SNEGSKA (reference sequence). The V end was cut by 6 bases, the J end by 4 bases, with 10 bases between. CDR3 loop: CSAQRGNQPQHF. For the CDR3, the DNA is TGCAGTGCGCAAAGGGGGAATCAGCCCCAGCATTTT.

Ten or more counts support this clonotype. V gene TRBV7-3 combines with J gene TRBJ1-1; D may be TRBD1 (5 bases). The germline V and J ends were trimmed by 5 bases and 8 bases, with 15 bases remaining between them. This CDR3 is built from 13 residues. Germline CDR1 is SGHTA and CDR2 is FQGTGA. The CDR3 nucleotides are TGTGCCAGCAGCACTGGGACCGAGAACGAAGCTTTCTTT. Residues: CASSTGTENEAFF.